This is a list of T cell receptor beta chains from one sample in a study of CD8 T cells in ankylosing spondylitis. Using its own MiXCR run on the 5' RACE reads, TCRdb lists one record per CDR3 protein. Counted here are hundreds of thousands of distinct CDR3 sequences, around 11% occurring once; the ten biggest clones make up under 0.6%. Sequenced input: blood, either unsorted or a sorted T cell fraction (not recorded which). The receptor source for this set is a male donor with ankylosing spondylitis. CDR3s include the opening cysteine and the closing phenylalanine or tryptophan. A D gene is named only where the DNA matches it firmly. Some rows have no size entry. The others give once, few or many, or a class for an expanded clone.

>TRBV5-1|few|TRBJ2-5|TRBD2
TGCGCCAGCAGCTTGGGGGGACTAGTTCAAGAGACCCAGTACTTC
CASSLGGLVQETQYF
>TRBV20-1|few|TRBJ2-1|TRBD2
TGCAGTGCTAGTGGCCTAGCGGGGAGGGAGCATGAGCAGTTCTTC
CSASGLAGREHEQFF
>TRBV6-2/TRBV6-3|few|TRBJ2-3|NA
TGTGCCAGCTACTGGGCGACCAGGGGAGAAGGCACAGATACGCAGTATTTT
CASYWATRGEGTDTQYF
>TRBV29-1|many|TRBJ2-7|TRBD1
TGCAGCGTTGAACCCCTGACAGGGCACGAGCAGTACTTC
CSVEPLTGHEQYF
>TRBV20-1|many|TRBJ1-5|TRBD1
TGCAGTGCCCCCGACAGGGAAAGCCAGCCCCAGCATTTT
CSAPDRESQPQHF
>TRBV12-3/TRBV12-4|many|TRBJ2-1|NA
TGTGCCAGCAGTTTAGACTCAGGGTACAATGAGCAGTTCTTC
CASSLDSGYNEQFF
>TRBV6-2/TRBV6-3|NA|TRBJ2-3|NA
TGTGCCAGCAGTTACGGGGAGGATACGCAGTATTTT
CASSYGEDTQYF
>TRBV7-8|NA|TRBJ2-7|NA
TGTGCCAGCAGCTTAGTGGCAGCCCTGGGCGAGCAGTACTTC
CASSLVAALGEQYF
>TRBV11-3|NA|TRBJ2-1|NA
TGTGCCAGCAGCTCCAGTAACCTCAATGAGCAGTTCTTC
CASSSSNLNEQFF
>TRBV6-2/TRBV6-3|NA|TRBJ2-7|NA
TGTGCCAGCGGAAGGACACACTCCTACGAGCAGTACTTC
CASGRTHSYEQYF
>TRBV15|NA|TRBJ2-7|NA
TGTGCCACCACCCCGAGAATAGGAGGAAGCTTTTACGAGCAGTACTTC
CATTPRIGGSFYEQYF
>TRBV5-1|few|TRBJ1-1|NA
TGCGCCAGCAGCTTGCAAGGGGAAGGGGTCACTGAAGCTTTCTTT
CASSLQGEGVTEAFF
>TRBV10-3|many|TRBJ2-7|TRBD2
TGTGCCATCAGTGCCCGAGGGCGGGAGATGGGCGAGCAGTACTTC
CAISARGREMGEQYF
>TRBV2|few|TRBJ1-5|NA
TGTGCCAGCAGTGCCAGATGGAATCAGCCCCAGCATTTT
CASSARWNQPQHF
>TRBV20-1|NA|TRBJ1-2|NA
TGCAGTGCTACAAACGCTAACTATGGCTACACCTTC
CSATNANYGYTF
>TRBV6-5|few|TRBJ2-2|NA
TGTGCCAGCAGTTACGCCCTACGGGGCAAGAGGGAGCTGTTTTTT
CASSYALRGKRELFF
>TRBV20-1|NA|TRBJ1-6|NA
TGCAGTGCTAGAGGGACGGATAATTCACCCCTCCACTTT
CSARGTDNSPLHF
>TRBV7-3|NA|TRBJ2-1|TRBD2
TGTGCCAGCAGCTTGGAAATAGCGGGGGGACGCTACAATGAGCAGTTCTTC
CASSLEIAGGRYNEQFF
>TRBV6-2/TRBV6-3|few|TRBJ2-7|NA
TGTGCCAGCAGTTACTCTTCTGGGCGAGGAAGCGAGCAGTACTTC
CASSYSSGRGSEQYF
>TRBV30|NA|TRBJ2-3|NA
TGTGCCTGGAGTGTGGGAACATCCGTGGGGTTTATGGCGCAGTATTTT
CAWSVGTSVGFMAQYF
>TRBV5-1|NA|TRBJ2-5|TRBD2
TGCGCCAGCAGCTTGGCTAGCGGGGAACAAGAGACCCAGTACTTC
CASSLASGEQETQYF
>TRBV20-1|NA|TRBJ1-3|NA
TGCAGTGCTAGATTTTTCCAGGACACCATATATTTT
CSARFFQDTIYF
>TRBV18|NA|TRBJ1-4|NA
TGTGCCAGCTCACCACGAGGACTTAATAATGAAAAACTGTTTTTT
CASSPRGLNNEKLFF
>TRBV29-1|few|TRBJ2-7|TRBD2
TGCAGCGTTAACGGGGGGGGAAACGAGCAGTACTTC
CSVNGGGNEQYF
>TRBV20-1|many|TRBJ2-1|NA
TGCAGTGCTCAACGCACAGTGTACAATGAGCAGTTCTTC
CSAQRTVYNEQFF
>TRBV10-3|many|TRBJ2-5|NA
TGTGCCATCAGTGAGAGGGCTTTACACCAAGAGACCCAGTACTTC
CAISERALHQETQYF
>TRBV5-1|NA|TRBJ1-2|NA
TGCGCCAGCAGCCTATCCAATCGACGAGCGGATGGTGGCTACACCTTC
CASSLSNRRADGGYTF
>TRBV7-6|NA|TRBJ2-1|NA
TGTGCCAGCAGCTTCGGTATAGCGGACAATGAGCAGTTCTTC
CASSFGIADNEQFF
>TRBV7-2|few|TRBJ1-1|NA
TGTGCCAGCAGCTTAGGTGGGGGACGGTTGAACACTGAAGCTTTCTTT
CASSLGGGRLNTEAFF
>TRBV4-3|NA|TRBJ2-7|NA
TGCGCCAGCAGCCAAGAAGCAGTAGACCCCGAACCCTACGAGCAGTACTTC
CASSQEAVDPEPYEQYF
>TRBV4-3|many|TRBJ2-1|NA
TGCGCCAGCAGCCAAGATTCGGTTGACGGTGAGCAGTTCTTC
CASSQDSVDGEQFF
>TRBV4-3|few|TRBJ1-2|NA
TGCGCCAGCAGCCAAGTCAAGGTTAACTATGGCTACACCTTC
CASSQVKVNYGYTF
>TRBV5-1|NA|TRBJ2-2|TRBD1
TGCGCCAGCAGTTTATCGCCGGGACAGGGCGTCGGGGAGCTGTTTTTT
CASSLSPGQGVGELFF
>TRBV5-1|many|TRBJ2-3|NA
TGCGCCAGCAGTCTCGGCCATAGGGATACGCAGTATTTT
CASSLGHRDTQYF
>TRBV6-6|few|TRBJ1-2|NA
TGTGCCACCGAGGGAGGCAGAAACTATGGCTACACCTTC
CATEGGRNYGYTF
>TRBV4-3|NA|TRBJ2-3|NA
TGCGCCAGCAGCCAAGGGGAGACCTCCACAGATACGCAGTATTTT
CASSQGETSTDTQYF
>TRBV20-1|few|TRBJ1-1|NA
TGCAGTGCTACCGTCCTCGAAGCTTTCTTT
CSATVLEAFF
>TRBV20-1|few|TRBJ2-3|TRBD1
TGCAGTGCTAAGGACAGGTTCATCACAGATACGCAGTATTTT
CSAKDRFITDTQYF
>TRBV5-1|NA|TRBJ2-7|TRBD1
TGCGCCAGCAGCGTCAGGGGGCGCGGGTACGAGCAGTACTTC
CASSVRGRGYEQYF
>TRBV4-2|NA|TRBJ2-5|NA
TGTGCCAGCAGCCAGGAGGGGGGGACAAGTGTACAAGAGACCCAGTACTTC
CASSQEGGTSVQETQYF
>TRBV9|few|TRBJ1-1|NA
TGTGCCAGCAGCGTATCAGGGACGCAAAACACTGAAGCTTTCTTT
CASSVSGTQNTEAFF
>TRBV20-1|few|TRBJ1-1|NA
TGCAGTGTAGTAGGGGTCAGGCAGGGAGCTTTCTTT
CSVVGVRQGAFF
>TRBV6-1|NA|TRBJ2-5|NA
TGTGCCACCGACAGGTCGGGTTGGGAGACCCAGTACTTC
CATDRSGWETQYF
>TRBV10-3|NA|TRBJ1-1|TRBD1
TGTGCCATCAGGGCGACAGGGGGAGGGAACACTGAAGCTTTCTTT
CAIRATGGGNTEAFF
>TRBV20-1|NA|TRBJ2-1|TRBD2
TGCAGTGCTAGACCCCGGACTAGCGGGAGGTCTGTGCAGTTCTTC
CSARPRTSGRSVQFF
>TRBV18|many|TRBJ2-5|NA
TGTGCCAGCTCACAGTACCAAGAGACCCAGTACTTC
CASSQYQETQYF
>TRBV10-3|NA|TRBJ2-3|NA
TGTGCCATCAGTCCCGGGACATTCGGAACAGATACGCAGTATTTT
CAISPGTFGTDTQYF